What follows is one T cell receptor beta chain and its context. Its antigen is still unknown. The sample comes from a study of cytomegalovirus exposure and HLA in healthy donors. Across the study: Earlier results showed roughly 120 million unique TCR beta sequences derived from 150 million to 200 million T cells.

Donors showed nominal health when sampled, although they likely had unrecorded immune exposures. General observations from the study: The productive fraction for most TCR beta V segments was about 90% or about 30% in an earlier analysis. In a later analysis, at a false discovery rate of 0.05, 16,951 TCR beta sequences were associated with HLA alleles.

13 Jbeta primers and 60 Vbeta primers were used for the PCR. Assay used: immunoSEQ multiplex PCR; TCRdb lists only in-frame clones, some missing. The repertoire has about 88,000 clones, roughly 80% of them found once; the top ten carry 2.7%. The V and J ends lost 4 bases and 5 bases respectively, with 15 bases between them. The CDR3 consists of 15 residues. Germline V gene data show CDR1 as SGHRS and CDR2 as YFSETQ. Sequencing input: PBMCs. The receptor was isolated from a man under 40 in good health and CMV-seronegative. The J gene is TRBJ1-4, the V gene TRBV5-1, with a weak D call TRBD1 (6 bases). CDR3 sequence (DNA): TGCGCCAGCAGCCGCGGGGGGGCTCAAAATGAAAAACTGTTTTTT. This translates into CASSRGGAQNEKLFF.